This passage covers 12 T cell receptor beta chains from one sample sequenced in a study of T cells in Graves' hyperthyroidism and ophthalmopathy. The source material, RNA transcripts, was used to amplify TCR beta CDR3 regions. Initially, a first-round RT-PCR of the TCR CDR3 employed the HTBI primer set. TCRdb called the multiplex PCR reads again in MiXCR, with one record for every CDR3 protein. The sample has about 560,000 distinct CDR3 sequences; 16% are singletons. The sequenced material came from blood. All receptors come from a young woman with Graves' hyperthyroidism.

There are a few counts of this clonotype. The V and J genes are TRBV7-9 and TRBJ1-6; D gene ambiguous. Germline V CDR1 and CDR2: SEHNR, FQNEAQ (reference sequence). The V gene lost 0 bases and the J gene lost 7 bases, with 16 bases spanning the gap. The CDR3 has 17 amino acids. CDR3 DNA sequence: TGTGCCAGCAGCTTAGCGGGCCGACTGCTGATGAATTCACCCCTCCACTTT. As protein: CASSLAGRLLMNSPLHF.

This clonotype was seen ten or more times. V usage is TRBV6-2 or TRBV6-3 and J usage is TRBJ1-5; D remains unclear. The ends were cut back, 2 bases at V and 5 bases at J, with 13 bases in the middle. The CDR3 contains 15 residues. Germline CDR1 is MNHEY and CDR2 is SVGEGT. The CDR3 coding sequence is TGTGCCAGCAGTTACGTGATGCAGCGGGATCAGCCCCAGCATTTT. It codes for CASSYVMQRDQPQHF.

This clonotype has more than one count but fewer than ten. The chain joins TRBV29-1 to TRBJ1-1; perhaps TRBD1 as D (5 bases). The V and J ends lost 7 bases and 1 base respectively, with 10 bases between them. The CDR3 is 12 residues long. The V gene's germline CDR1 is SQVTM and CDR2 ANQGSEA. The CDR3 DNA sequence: TGCAGCGCTAGGGACCCGAACACTGAAGCTTTCTTT. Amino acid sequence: CSARDPNTEAFF.

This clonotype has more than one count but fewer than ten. The CDR3 coding sequence is TGTGCCAGCAAAAGGGACGGGGTCTCCTACGAGCAGTACTTC. Encoded protein: CASKRDGVSYEQYF. The chain employs TRBV2 and TRBJ2-7; D could derive from TRBD1 or TRBD2 (5 bases each). Germline V gives CDR1 SNHLY, CDR2 FYNNEI. The CDR3 spans 14 residues. The V end lost 7 bases, the J end lost 0 bases, and 13 bases lay between the germline ends.

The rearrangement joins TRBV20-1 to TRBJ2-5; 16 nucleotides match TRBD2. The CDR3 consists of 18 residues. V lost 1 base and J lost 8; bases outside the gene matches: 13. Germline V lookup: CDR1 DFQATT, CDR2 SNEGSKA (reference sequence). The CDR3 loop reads CSARAGSKGLAGGETQYF. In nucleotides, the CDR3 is TGCAGTGCTAGAGCGGGCTCGAAGGGACTAGCGGGGGGGGAAACCCAGTACTTC.

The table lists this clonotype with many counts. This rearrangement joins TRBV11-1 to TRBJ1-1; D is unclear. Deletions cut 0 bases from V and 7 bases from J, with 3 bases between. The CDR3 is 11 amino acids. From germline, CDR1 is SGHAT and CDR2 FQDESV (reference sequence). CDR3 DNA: TGTGCCAGCAGCTTAGCCAGTGAAGCTTTCTTT. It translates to CASSLASEAFF.

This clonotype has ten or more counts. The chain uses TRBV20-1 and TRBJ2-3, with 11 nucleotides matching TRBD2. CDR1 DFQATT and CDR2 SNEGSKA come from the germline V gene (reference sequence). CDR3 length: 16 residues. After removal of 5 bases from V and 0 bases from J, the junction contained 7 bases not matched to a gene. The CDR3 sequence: CSADQGLAESTDTQYF. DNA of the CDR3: TGCAGTGCTGACCAGGGACTAGCGGAAAGCACAGATACGCAGTATTTT.

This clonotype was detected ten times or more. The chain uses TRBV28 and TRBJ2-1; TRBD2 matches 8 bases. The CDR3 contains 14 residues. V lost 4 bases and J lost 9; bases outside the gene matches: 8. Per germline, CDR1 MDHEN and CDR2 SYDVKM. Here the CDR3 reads CASSSSAGAAEQFF. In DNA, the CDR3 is TGTGCCAGCAGTTCATCAGCGGGAGCCGCTGAGCAGTTCTTC.

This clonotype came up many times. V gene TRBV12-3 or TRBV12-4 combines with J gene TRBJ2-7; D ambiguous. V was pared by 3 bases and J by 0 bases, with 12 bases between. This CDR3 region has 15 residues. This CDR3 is CASSLAMGSSYEQYF. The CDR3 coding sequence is TGTGCCAGCAGTTTGGCGATGGGAAGCTCCTACGAGCAGTACTTC.

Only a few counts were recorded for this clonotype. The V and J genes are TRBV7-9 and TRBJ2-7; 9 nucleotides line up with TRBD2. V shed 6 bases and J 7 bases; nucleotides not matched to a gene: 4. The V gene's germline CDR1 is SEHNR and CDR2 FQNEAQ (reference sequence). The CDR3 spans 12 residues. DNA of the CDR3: TGTGCCAGCAGGCAAACTAGCGGGGAGCAGTACTTC. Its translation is CASRQTSGEQYF.

CDR3 sequence: CASDNYNEQFF. The CDR3 nucleotides read TGTGCCAGTGACAATTACAATGAGCAGTTCTTC. V and J are TRBV19 and TRBJ2-1; D gene uncertain. The CDR3 spans 11 residues. V was shortened by 8 bases and J by 4 bases, with 6 bases between the two germline ends. CDR1 LNHDA and CDR2 SQIVND come from the germline V gene (reference sequence). The variable domain in full, with the rest retrieved from reference TRBV19 and TRBJ2-1, is DGGITQSPKYLFRKEGQNVTLSCEQNLNHDAMYWYRQDPGQGLRLIYYSQIVNDFQKGDIAEGYSVSREKKESFPLTVTSAQKNPTAFYLCASDNYNEQFFGPGTRLTVL.

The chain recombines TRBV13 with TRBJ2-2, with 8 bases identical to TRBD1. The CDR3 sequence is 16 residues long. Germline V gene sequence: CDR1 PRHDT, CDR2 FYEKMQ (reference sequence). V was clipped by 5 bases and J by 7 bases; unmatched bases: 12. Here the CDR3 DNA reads TGTGCCAGCAGCAGGAGACAGGGGCAAGGATACGGGGAGCTGTTTTTT. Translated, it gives CASSRRQGQGYGELFF.